Listed here is a single T cell receptor (beta chain). This specimen belongs to a study of T cells in Graves' hyperthyroidism and ophthalmopathy. Overall study context: Peripheral blood was obtained at initial diagnosis, preceding any treatment.

The investigators amplified TCR beta CDR3 regions from RNA transcripts. In the first-round RT-PCR of the TCR CDR3, the HTBI primer set was used. In TCRdb, the multiplex PCR reads were re-called with MiXCR into one record per CDR3 protein. The sample consists of about 840,000 distinct CDR3 sequences, 35% to 45% of them appearing once. The sample comprised blood. The TCR was taken from a man aged 18 to 35 with Graves' hyperthyroidism.

The CDR3 DNA sequence: TGCGCCAGCAGCCCTCAGGGAGGGATGAACACTGAAGCTTTCTTT. It codes for CASSPQGGMNTEAFF. The gene calls are TRBV5-1 and TRBJ1-1, with D tentatively TRBD1 (5 bases). CDR1 and CDR2 from the germline V gene are SGHRS and YFSETQ. Trimming took off 4 bases at V and 0 bases at J, with 13 bases between the two ends. The CDR3 has 15 residues.